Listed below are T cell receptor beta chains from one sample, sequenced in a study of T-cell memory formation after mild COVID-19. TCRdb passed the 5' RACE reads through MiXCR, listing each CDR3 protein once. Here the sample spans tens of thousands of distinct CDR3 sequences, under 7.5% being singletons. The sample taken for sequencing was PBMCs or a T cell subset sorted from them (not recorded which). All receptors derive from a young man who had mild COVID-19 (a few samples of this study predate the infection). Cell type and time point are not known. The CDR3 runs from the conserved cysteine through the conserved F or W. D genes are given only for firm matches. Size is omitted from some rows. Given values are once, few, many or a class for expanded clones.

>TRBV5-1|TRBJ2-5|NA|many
TGCGCCAGCAGCTTGGGACGGGGGGCCGGCACAGAGACCCAGTACTTC
CASSLGRGAGTETQYF
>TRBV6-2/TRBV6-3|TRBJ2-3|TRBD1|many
TGTGCCAGCAGTTACTCGATGGACAGGCACACAGATACGCAGTATTTT
CASSYSMDRHTDTQYF
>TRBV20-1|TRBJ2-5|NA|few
TGCAGTGCTGGGGGACACCTACAAGAGACCCAGTACTTC
CSAGGHLQETQYF
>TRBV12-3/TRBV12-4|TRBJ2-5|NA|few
TGTGCCAGCAGTTGGGACGGACAAGAGACCCAGTACTTC
CASSWDGQETQYF
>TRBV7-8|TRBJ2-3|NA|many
TGTGCCAGCACCGTAGGGACGGCCTACACAGATACGCAGTATTTT
CASTVGTAYTDTQYF
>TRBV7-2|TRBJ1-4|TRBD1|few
TGTGCCAGCAGCCTAACTCCCGGGACAGGGAAAGAAAAACTGTTTTTT
CASSLTPGTGKEKLFF
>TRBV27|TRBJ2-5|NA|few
TGTGCCAGCAGCCAATTCGCAAGAATGCAAGAGACCCAGTACTTC
CASSQFARMQETQYF
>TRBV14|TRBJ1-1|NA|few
TGTGCCAGCAGCCCGGTGGGTAACACTGAAGCTTTCTTT
CASSPVGNTEAFF
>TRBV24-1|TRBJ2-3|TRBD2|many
TGTGCCACCAGTGAGACTAGCGGGGGGGACTCAGATACGCAGTATTTT
CATSETSGGDSDTQYF
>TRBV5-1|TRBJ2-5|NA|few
TGCGCCAGCAGCTTGGGACAGCAGCAAGAGACCCAGTACTTC
CASSLGQQQETQYF
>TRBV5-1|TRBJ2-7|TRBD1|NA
TGCGCCAGCAGCTTGGGGGACAGGGGCGAGCAGTACTTC
CASSLGDRGEQYF
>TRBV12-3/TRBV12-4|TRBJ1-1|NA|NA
TGTGCCAGCATCTTGGGAGGGGTCTCCACTGAAGCTTTCTTT
CASILGGVSTEAFF
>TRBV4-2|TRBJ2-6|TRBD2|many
TGTGCCAGCAGCCAAGCCCCCATACTTCCGGGACTAGCGCTCTCTGGGGCCAACGTCCTGACTTTC
CASSQAPILPGLALSGANVLTF
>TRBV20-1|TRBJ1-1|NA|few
TGCAGTGCTAGAGACCTAAACCAGGGGTGGCCTGAAGCTTTCTTT
CSARDLNQGWPEAFF
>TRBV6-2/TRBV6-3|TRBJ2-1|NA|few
TGTGCCAGCAGACCACCCTCAGGAGAGCAGTTCTTC
CASRPPSGEQFF
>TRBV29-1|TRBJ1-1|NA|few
TGCAGCGTTGGGGCAGGGGCTGAAGCTTTCTTT
CSVGAGAEAFF
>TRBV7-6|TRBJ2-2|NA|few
TGTGCCAGCAGCACAGGGAACACCGGGGAGCTGTTTTTT
CASSTGNTGELFF
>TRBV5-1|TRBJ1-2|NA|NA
TGCGCCAGCAGCCTGCAATCGTTGGGGGGCTATGGCTACACCTTC
CASSLQSLGGYGYTF
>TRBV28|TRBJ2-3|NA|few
TGTGCCAGCACGGAGGAGTCTAGCACAGATACGCAGTATTTT
CASTEESSTDTQYF
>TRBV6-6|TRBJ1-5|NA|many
TGTGCCAGCAGCCCCTCCCCGGGGGGCAATCAGCCCCAGCATTTT
CASSPSPGGNQPQHF
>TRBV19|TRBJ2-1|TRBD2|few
TGTGCCAGTGGGGCTAGCGGGGGGTATGAGCAGTTCTTC
CASGASGGYEQFF
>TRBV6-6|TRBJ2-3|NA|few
TGTGCCAGCAGTTACTCGGGTCGCACAGATACGCAGTATTTT
CASSYSGRTDTQYF
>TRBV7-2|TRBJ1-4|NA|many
TGTGCCAGCAGCTTAGGGCAGGGCTCGGGACGGAAACTGTTTTTT
CASSLGQGSGRKLFF
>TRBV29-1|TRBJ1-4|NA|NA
TGCAGCGTTGAGGGAAATGAAAAACTGTTTTTT
CSVEGNEKLFF
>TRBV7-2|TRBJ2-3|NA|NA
TGTGCCAGCAGCTTAGCACTACATACGCAGTATTTT
CASSLALHTQYF
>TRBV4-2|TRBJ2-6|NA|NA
TGTGCCAGCAGCCCGCATACCCGGGGAATTACTGGGGCCAACGTCCTGACTTTC
CASSPHTRGITGANVLTF
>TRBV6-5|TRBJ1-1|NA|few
TGTGCCAGCAGTTGGAGAGTGAACACTGAAGCTTTCTTT
CASSWRVNTEAFF
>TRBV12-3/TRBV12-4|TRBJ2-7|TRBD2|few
TGTGCCAGCAGTACAGGACTAGCGGGGGGGCTTAACGAGCAGTACTTC
CASSTGLAGGLNEQYF
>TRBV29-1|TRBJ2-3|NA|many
TGCAGCTGGTCTGGGGGCATGGATACGCAGTATTTT
CSWSGGMDTQYF
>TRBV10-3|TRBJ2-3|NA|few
TGTGCCATCAGCAGCACAGATACGCAGTATTTT
CAISSTDTQYF
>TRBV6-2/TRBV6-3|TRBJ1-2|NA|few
TGTGCCAGCAGTTACATCGCTTATGGCTACACCTTC
CASSYIAYGYTF
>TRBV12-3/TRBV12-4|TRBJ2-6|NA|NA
TGTGCCAGCAGTTTCCTTAGTGCTGGGGCCAACGTCCTGACTTTC
CASSFLSAGANVLTF
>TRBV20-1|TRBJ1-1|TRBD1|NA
TGCAGTGCTAGAGCCACTCTACAGGGGGCTTCTGAAGCTTTCTTT
CSARATLQGASEAFF
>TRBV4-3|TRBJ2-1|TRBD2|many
TGCGCCAGCAGCCAAGGTGGGGCGGCGGGGGACAATGAGCAGTTCTTC
CASSQGGAAGDNEQFF
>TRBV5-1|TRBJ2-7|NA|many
TGCGCCAGCAGCTTGGACTACTACGAGCAGTACTTC
CASSLDYYEQYF
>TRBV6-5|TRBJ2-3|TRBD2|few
TGTGCCAGCAGTTACTCTTCCCAGGGACTAGCGGGGTCACCAGATACGCAGTATTTT
CASSYSSQGLAGSPDTQYF
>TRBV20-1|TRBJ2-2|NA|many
TGCAGTGCTTTGGGGGGGCCGAACACCGGGGAGCTGTTTTTT
CSALGGPNTGELFF
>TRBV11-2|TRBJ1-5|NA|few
TGTGCCAGCAGCTACGACTGGGGGGGGCCCCAGCATTTT
CASSYDWGGPQHF
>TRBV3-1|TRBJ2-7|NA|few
TGTGCCAGCAGCAAGTGGGGGGCGAGCTCCTACGAGCAGTACTTC
CASSKWGASSYEQYF
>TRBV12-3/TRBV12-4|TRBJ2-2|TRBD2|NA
TGTGCCAGCAAGGAGCGGGAGAACACCGGGGAGCTGTTTTTT
CASKERENTGELFF
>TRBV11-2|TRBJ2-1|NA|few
TGTGCCAGCAGCTTAGATCAGTGGGGCCACAATGAGCAGTTCTTC
CASSLDQWGHNEQFF
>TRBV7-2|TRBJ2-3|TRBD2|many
TGTGCCAGCAGCCTAGCGGGGGCTCCCACAGATACGCAGTATTTT
CASSLAGAPTDTQYF
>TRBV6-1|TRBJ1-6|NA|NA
TGTGCCAGCAGTGAAGTGTTCTGGGATTCACCCCTCCACTTT
CASSEVFWDSPLHF
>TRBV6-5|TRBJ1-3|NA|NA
TGTGCCAGCAGTTACGGTTCACGGCGGAGCTCTGGAAACACCATATATTTT
CASSYGSRRSSGNTIYF
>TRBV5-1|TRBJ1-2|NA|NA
TGCGCCAGCAGCTCCGGGGAGTCAGCCTATGGCTACACCTTC
CASSSGESAYGYTF
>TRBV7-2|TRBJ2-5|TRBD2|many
TGTGCCAGCAGCCCGGGGGGGGAGCGGGAGACCCAGTACTTC
CASSPGGERETQYF
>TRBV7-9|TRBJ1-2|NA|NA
TGTGCCAGCAGCCCCTTGGGGAAAGTCCATGGCTACACCTTC
CASSPLGKVHGYTF
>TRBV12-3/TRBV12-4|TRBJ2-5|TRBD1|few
TGTGCCAGCAGTGTCGACAGGGGGCGGTTTGAGACCCAGTACTTC
CASSVDRGRFETQYF
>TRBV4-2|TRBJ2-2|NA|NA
TGTGCCAGCAGCCAAGTTAGTCACCCCGGGGAGCTGTTTTTT
CASSQVSHPGELFF
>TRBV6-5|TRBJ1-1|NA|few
TGTGCCAGCAGTTATCGTTCGAATGGGGTGGGCACTGAAGCTTTCTTT
CASSYRSNGVGTEAFF
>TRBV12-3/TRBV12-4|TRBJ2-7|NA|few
TGTGCCGCATACCGGGCGCCCTCCTACGAGCAGTACTTC
CAAYRAPSYEQYF
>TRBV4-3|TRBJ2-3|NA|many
TGCGCCAGCAGCCAAGAGTACTCATCACAGGGTCTTACGCAGTATTTT
CASSQEYSSQGLTQYF
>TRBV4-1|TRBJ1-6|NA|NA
TGCGCCAGCAGCCAAGAGATGCTTTCACCCCTCCACTTT
CASSQEMLSPLHF